The rows below give T cell receptor beta chains drawn from one sample of a study of cytomegalovirus exposure and HLA in healthy donors. The assay was immunoSEQ multiplex PCR, and TCRdb's table has in-frame clones only and misses some. This sample has around 150,000 clones, with around 78% found just once. Sequenced: PBMCs. These TCRs come from a woman aged 40 to 50 in good health and CMV-seronegative. The CDR3 runs from the conserved cysteine through the conserved F or W. The order of the fields is V gene, clone size, D gene, J gene, CDR3 DNA, CDR3 protein. A D gene is named only where the DNA matches it firmly. Clone sizes are given selectively: once, few, many, or a class where the clone is expanded.

V: TRBV5-1; size: NA; D: TRBD2; J: TRBJ2-1; DNA: TGCGCCAGCAGCTTGGACCCGGGACTAGCGGGAGGGGGTGAGCAGTTCTTC; CDR3: CASSLDPGLAGGGEQFF
V: TRBV6-1; size: NA; D: NA; J: TRBJ2-7; DNA: TGTGCCAGCAGTGGACGGGGGACCTACGAGCAGTACTTC; CDR3: CASSGRGTYEQYF
V: TRBV18; size: NA; D: NA; J: TRBJ2-7; DNA: TGTGCCAGCTCACCTACCCAGAATTACGAGCAGTACTTC; CDR3: CASSPTQNYEQYF
V: TRBV5-1; size: NA; D: TRBD1; J: TRBJ2-4; DNA: TGCGCCAGCAGCTCGGACAGGGGGGCTAACATTCAGTACTTC; CDR3: CASSSDRGANIQYF
V: TRBV5-1; size: NA; D: TRBD2; J: TRBJ2-5; DNA: TGCGCCAGCACCCCTAGCGGGAGGGCCGGCGAGACCCAGTACTTC; CDR3: CASTPSGRAGETQYF
V: TRBV7-2; size: NA; D: TRBD1; J: TRBJ1-2; DNA: TGTGCCAGCAGCCCACCGGGACAGGGACACTATGGCTACACCTTC; CDR3: CASSPPGQGHYGYTF
V: TRBV30; size: NA; D: TRBD2; J: TRBJ2-1; DNA: TGTGCCTGGAGTGGGACTAGCGGGAGGGGTGGTGAGCAGTTCTTC; CDR3: CAWSGTSGRGGEQFF
V: TRBV6-1; size: NA; D: NA; J: TRBJ2-7; DNA: TGTGCCAGCAGTGAAAGTTGGGCAAACTACGAGCAGTACTTC; CDR3: CASSESWANYEQYF
V: TRBV6-5; size: once; D: TRBD1; J: TRBJ2-1; DNA: TGTGCCAGCAGTTACGTCAGCCAGGGGGACAATGAGCAGTTCTTC; CDR3: CASSYVSQGDNEQFF
V: TRBV30; size: NA; D: TRBD1; J: TRBJ1-1; DNA: TGTGCCTGGAGTGTAGGAAATACCGGGACAGGGGGCAGAAACACTGAAGCTTTCTTT; CDR3: CAWSVGNTGTGGRNTEAFF
V: TRBV7-9; size: NA; D: TRBD1; J: TRBJ2-7; DNA: TGTGCCGCAGGGGGTGAATTCACCTACGAGCAGTACTTC; CDR3: CAAGGEFTYEQYF
V: TRBV6-1; size: NA; D: NA; J: TRBJ1-2; DNA: TGTGCCAGCAGTGACATCAGGGGCTTTGGCGGCTACACCTTC; CDR3: CASSDIRGFGGYTF
V: TRBV2; size: NA; D: TRBD1; J: TRBJ1-4; DNA: TGTGCCAGCAGCCGGGACAGGGAGGTCCCCCCCTCGACTAATGAAAAACTGTTTTTT; CDR3: CASSRDREVPPSTNEKLFF
V: TRBV29-1; size: NA; D: NA; J: TRBJ1-1; DNA: TGCAGCGTTGTGGGGGCAGCGAACACTGAAGCTTTCTTT; CDR3: CSVVGAANTEAFF
V: TRBV6-6; size: NA; D: TRBD2; J: TRBJ2-7; DNA: TGTGCCAGCAGCCACACTAGCGGGCTGGCCTACGAGCAGTACTTC; CDR3: CASSHTSGLAYEQYF
V: TRBV27; size: NA; D: NA; J: TRBJ2-7; DNA: TGTGCCAGCAGTTTATCCCTTTGGGACAACGAGCAGTACTTC; CDR3: CASSLSLWDNEQYF
V: TRBV7-9; size: NA; D: TRBD2; J: TRBJ2-7; DNA: TGTGCCAGCAGCTTATTTCTCCTTGGGGGGGATTATTACGAGCAGTACTTC; CDR3: CASSLFLLGGDYYEQYF
V: TRBV2; size: NA; D: NA; J: TRBJ2-3; DNA: TGTGCCAGCAGGACGGGAGTCGCAGATACGCAGTATTTT; CDR3: CASRTGVADTQYF
V: TRBV10-3; size: NA; D: NA; J: TRBJ1-4; DNA: TGTGCCATCACACGGGGGAGAGGTGAAAAACTGTTTTTT; CDR3: CAITRGRGEKLFF
V: TRBV28; size: NA; D: NA; J: TRBJ2-1; DNA: TGTGCCAGCCTTGACTCCAGCTCCTACAATGAGCAGTTCTTC; CDR3: CASLDSSSYNEQFF
V: TRBV7-9; size: NA; D: TRBD1; J: TRBJ1-2; DNA: TGTGCCAGCAGCCTCCTGGGGGCAGGGGGAGCTCATGGCTACACCTTC; CDR3: CASSLLGAGGAHGYTF
V: TRBV5-1; size: NA; D: TRBD2; J: TRBJ2-3; DNA: TGCGCCAGCAGCTTAGGCCCAGCGGGAGGCAGAGATACGCAGTATTTT; CDR3: CASSLGPAGGRDTQYF
V: TRBV5-4; size: once; D: NA; J: TRBJ2-2; DNA: TGTGCCAGCAGCTTGGGTAGCGGGAACACCGGGGAGCTGTTTTTT; CDR3: CASSLGSGNTGELFF
V: TRBV5-1; size: few; D: TRBD1; J: TRBJ1-1; DNA: TGCGCCAGCAGCCCCGGACAGGACAACACTGAAGCTTTCTTT; CDR3: CASSPGQDNTEAFF
V: TRBV10-3; size: few; D: TRBD2; J: TRBJ2-7; DNA: TGTGCCATCAGTGCCGGACTAGCGGGGAACTACGAGCAGTACTTC; CDR3: CAISAGLAGNYEQYF
V: TRBV11-2; size: NA; D: TRBD2; J: TRBJ2-7; DNA: TGTGCCAGCAGCTTAGGGGGGGGGAGGGAAGACTACGAGCAGTACTTC; CDR3: CASSLGGGREDYEQYF
V: TRBV7-6; size: NA; D: NA; J: TRBJ2-2; DNA: TGTGCCAGCAGCTTAGAGGGATACAGGGCCGGGGAGCTGTTTTTT; CDR3: CASSLEGYRAGELFF
V: TRBV7-2; size: NA; D: TRBD1; J: TRBJ1-2; DNA: TGTGCCAGCAGCTTAGGAGGGACAGGACAAGGCTACACCTTC; CDR3: CASSLGGTGQGYTF